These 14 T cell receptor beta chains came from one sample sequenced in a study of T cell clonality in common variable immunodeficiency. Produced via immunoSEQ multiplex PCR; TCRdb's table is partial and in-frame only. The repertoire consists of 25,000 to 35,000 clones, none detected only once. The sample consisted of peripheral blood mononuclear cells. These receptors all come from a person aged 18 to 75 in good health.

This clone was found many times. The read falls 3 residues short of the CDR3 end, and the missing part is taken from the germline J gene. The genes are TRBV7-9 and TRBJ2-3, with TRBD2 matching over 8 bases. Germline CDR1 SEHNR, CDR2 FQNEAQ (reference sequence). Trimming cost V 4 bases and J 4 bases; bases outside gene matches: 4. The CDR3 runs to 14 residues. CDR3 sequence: CASSYSGMSDTQYF. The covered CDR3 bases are TGTGCCAGCAGCTATAGCGGGATGTCAGATACG.

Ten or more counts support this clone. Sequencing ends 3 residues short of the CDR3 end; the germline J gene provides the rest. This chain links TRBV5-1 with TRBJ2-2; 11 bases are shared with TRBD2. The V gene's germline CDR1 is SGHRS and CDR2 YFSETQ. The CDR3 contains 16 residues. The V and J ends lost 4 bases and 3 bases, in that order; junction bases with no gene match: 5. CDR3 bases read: TGCGCCAGCAGCCTGAGACTAGCGGGGTACACCGGGGAG. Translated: CASSLRLAGYTGE. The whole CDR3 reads CASSLRLAGYTGELFF.

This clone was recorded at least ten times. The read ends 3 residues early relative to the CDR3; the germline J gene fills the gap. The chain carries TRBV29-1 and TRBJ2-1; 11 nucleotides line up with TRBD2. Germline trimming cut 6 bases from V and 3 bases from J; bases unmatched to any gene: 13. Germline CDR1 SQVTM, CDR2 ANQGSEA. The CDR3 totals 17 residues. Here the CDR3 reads CSVAGGETSGVYNEQFF. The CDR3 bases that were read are TGCAGCGTGGCAGGAGGGGAGACTAGCGGGGTCTACAATGAG.

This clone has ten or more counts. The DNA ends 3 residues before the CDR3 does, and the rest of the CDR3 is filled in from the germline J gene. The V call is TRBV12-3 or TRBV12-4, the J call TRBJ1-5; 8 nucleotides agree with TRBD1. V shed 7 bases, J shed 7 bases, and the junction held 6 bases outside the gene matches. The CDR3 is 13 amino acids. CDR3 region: CASTGTGPQPQHF. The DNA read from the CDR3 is TGTGCCAGCACCGGGACAGGACCCCAGCCC.

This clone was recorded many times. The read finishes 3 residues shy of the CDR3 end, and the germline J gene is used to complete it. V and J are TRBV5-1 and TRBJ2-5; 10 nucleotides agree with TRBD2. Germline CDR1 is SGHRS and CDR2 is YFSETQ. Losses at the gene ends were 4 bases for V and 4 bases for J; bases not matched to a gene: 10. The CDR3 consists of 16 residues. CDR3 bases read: TGCGCCAGCAGCACCGTAGCGGGAGGAGAGGGAGAGACC. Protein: CASSTVAGGEGET. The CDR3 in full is CASSTVAGGEGETQYF.

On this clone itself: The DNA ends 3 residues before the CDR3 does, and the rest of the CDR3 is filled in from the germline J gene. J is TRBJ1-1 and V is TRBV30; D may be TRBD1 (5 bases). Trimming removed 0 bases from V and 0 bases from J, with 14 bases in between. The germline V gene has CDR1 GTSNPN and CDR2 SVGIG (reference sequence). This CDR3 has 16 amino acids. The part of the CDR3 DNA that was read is TGTGCCTGGAGTGTCTTGGGGGGGTCGATGAACACTGAA. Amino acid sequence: CAWSVLGGSMNTE. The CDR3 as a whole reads CAWSVLGGSMNTEAFF.

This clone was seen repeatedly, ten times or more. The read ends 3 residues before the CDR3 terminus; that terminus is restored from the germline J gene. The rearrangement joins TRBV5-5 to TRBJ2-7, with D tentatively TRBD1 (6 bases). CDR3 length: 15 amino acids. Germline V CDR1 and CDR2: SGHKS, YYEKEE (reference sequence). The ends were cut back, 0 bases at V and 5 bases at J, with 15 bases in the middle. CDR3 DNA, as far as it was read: TGTGCCAGCAGCTTGGCGGGCAGGGGTATCGACGAG. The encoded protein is CASSLAGRGIDE. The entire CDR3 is CASSLAGRGIDEQYF.

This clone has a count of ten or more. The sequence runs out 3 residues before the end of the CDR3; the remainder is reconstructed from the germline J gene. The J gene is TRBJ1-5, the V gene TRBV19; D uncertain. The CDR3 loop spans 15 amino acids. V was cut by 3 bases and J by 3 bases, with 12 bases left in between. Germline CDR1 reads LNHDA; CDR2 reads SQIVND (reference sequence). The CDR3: CASSMGQKNNQPQHF. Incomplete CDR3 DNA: TGTGCCAGTAGTATGGGCCAGAAAAACAATCAGCCC.

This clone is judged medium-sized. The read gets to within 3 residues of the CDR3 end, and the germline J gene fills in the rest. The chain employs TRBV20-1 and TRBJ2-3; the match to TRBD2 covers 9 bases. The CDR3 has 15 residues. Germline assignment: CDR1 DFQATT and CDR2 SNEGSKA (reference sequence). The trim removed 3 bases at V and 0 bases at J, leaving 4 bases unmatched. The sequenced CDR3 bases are TGCAGTGCTAGTAGTCTAGCGGGAAGCACAGATACG. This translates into CSASSLAGSTDT. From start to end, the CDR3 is CSASSLAGSTDTQYF.

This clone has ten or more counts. The CDR3 spells CSARDRAHQPQHF. The part of the CDR3 DNA that was read is TGCAGTGCTAGGGACAGGGCGCATCAGCCC. The chain joins TRBV20-1 to TRBJ1-5; TRBD1 aligns across 8 bases. The read ends 3 residues early relative to the CDR3; the germline J gene fills the gap. Germline V gene data show CDR1 as DFQATT and CDR2 as SNEGSKA (reference sequence). V trimming: 3 bases; J trimming: 5 bases; junction bases outside the gene matches: 3. CDR3 length: 13 amino acids.

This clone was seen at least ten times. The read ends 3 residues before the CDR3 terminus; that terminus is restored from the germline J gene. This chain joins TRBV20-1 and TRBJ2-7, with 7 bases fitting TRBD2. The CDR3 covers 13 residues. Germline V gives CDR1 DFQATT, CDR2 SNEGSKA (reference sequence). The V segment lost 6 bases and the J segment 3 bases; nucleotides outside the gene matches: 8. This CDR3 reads CSASGTGGYEQYF. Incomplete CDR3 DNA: TGCAGTGCGAGCGGGACGGGTGGCTACGAG.

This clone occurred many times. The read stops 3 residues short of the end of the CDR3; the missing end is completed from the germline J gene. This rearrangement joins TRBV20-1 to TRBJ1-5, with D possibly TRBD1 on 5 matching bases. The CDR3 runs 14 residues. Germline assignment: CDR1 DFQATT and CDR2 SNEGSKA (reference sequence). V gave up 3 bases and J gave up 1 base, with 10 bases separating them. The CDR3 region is CSARAGLSNQPQHF. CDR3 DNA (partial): TGCAGTGCTAGGGCAGGGTTGAGCAATCAGCCC.

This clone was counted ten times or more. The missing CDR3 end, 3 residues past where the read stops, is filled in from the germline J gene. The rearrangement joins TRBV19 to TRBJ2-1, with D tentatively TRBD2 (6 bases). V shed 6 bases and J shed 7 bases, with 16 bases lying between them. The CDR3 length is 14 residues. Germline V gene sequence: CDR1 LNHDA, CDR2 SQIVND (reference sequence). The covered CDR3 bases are TGTGCCAGTAGCCTTATGGGGGGATTAAATGAG. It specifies CASSLMGGLNE. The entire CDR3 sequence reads CASSLMGGLNEQFF.

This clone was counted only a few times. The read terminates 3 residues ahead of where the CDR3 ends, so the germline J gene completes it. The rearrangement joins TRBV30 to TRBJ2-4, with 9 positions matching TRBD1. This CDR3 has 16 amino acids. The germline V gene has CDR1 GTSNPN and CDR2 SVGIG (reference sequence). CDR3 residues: CAWAITGGGLGYGQYF. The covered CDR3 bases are TGTGCCTGGGCGATTACAGGGGGCGGTCTCGGCTATGGT.